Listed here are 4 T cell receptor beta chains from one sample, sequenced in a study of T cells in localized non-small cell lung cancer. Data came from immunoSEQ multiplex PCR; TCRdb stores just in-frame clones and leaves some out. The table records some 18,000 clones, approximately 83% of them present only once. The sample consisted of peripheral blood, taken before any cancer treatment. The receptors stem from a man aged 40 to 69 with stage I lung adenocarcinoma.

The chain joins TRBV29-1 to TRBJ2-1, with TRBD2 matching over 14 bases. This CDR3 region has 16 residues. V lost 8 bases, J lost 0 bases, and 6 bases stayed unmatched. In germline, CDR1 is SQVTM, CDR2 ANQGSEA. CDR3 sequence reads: CSIRTSGRSSYNEQFF. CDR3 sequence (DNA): TGCAGCATCCGGACTAGCGGGAGGAGCTCCTACAATGAGCAGTTCTTC.

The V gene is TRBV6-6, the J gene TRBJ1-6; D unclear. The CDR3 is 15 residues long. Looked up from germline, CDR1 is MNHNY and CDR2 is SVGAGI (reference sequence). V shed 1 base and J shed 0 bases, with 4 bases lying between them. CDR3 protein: CASSYYASYNSPLHF. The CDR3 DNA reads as TGTGCCAGCAGTTACTATGCCTCCTATAATTCACCCCTCCACTTT.

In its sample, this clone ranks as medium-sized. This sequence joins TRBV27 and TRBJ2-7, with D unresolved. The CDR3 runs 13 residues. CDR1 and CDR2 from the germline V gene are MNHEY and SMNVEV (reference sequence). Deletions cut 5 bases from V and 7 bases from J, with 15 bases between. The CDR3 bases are TGTGCCAGCAGTCCCACCTCAGCTGGGGAGCAGTACTTC. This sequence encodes CASSPTSAGEQYF.

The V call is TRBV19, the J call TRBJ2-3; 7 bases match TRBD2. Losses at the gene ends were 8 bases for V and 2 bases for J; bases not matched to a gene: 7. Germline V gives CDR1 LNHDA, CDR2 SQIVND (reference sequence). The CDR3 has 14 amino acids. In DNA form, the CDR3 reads TGTGCCAGTGGGGGGGGGACGTTCACAGATACGCAGTATTTT. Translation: CASGGGTFTDTQYF.